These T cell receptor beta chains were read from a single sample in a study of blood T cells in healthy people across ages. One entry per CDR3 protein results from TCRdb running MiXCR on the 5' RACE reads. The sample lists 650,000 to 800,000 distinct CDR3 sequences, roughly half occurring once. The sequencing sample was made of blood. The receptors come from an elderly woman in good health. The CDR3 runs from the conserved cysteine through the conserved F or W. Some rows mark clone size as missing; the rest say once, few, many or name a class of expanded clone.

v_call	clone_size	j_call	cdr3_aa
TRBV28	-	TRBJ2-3	CASSPGPRSEDTQYF
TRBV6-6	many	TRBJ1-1	CASSLTPQGYEAFF
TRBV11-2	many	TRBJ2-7	CASSLDYSAASSYEQYF
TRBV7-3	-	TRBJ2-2	CASSAYLGPGELFF
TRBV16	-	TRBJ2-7	CAGSLGHRYEQYF
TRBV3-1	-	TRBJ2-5	CASSQDFSGGSTEETQYF
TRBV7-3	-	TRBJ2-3	CASSLNGGERTDTQYF
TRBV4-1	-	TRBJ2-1	CASSHLGLAGEGYNEQFF
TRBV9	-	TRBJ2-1	CASSETSGQQFF
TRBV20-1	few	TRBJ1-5	CSAGNPLGQPQHF
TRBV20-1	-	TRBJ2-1	CSATRDRGNEQFF
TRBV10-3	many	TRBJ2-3	CAISVDRGPITDTQYF
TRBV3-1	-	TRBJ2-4	CASNNGVMVKNIQYF
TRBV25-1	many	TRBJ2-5	CASSDPGTSRLTQYF
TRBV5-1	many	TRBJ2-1	CASSLQGKGAHEQFF
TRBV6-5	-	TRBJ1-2	CASSWGAHYGYTF
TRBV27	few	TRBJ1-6	CASHGGQTNSPLHF
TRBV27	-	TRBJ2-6	CASSLRDVTRSGANVLTF
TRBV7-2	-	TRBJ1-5	CASSLVGGEGIIQPQHF
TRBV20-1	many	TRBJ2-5	CSARYRGEETQYF
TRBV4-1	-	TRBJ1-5	CASSHLDRETQPQHF
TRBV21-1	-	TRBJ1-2	CASSPGTGMAYGYTF
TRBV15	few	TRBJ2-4	CATSIGSGTVRAKNIQYF
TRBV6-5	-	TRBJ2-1	CASCRQPEETQFF
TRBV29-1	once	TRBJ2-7	CSVELAGYEQYF
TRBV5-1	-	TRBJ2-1	CACSSRIVPTHEQFF
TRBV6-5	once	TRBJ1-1	CASSYRGPKLNTEAFF
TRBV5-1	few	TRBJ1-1	CASSFEGATNTEAFF
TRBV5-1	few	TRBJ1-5	CASSQNRGSWPQHF
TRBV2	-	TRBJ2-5	CASSDGTGDEQYF
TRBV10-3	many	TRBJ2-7	CAIRTSGYEQYF
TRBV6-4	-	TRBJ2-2	CASSDGPTGELFF
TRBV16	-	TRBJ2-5	CASSQTPQGMETQYF
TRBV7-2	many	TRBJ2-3	CASSSGGYTDTQYF
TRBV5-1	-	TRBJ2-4	CASSLSGTGSREQYF
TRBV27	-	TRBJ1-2	CASSLYQGSYGYTF
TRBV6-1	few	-	CASTFPISSYNEQYF
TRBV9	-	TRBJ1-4	CASSSGQGVNEKLFF
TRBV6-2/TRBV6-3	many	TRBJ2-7	CASRRRDSGSYEQYF
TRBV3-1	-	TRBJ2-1	CASSQEYGGSSYNEQFF
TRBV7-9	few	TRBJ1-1	CASSFETGLGETEAFF
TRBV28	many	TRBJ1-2	CASSQTPSYGYTF
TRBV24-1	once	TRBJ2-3	CATAPGAEGVTDTQYF
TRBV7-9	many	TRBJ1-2	CASSFEYGYTF
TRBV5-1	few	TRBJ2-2	CASSSRSNTGELFF
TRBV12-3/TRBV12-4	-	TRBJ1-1	CASSRGRGGAVPEAFF
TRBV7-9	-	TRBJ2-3	CASRPLGTDTQYF
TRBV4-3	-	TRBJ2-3	CASSQGVAGVTDTQYF
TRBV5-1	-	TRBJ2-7	CASSPTPRGTYEQYF
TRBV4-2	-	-	CASRPGTGKQETQYF